This entry features one T cell receptor beta chain sequence. Its antigen is as yet unknown. The data belong to a study of OX40 agonist ivuxolimab in advanced cancers. Deletions cut 3 bases from V and 6 bases from J, with 9 bases between. Germline values: CDR1 MDHEN, CDR2 SYDVKM. There are 13 residues in the CDR3. Sampling of blood occurred at baseline, cycle 4 day 1, and cycle 7 day 1. The table came from immunoSEQ multiplex PCR; TCRdb's copy has only in-frame clones and leaves some out. The sample carries some 90,000 clones, roughly nine tenths recorded once. Study findings and constraints: Among T cells, CD8+ cells averaged more expanded clones than CD4+ cells. The CD4+ and CD8+ T cells in the blood had expanded clonally by week 6 at 0.1 to 3.0 mg/kg.

The receptor's source is an adult with an advanced solid tumor such as melanoma, head and neck, liver or kidney cancer. The chain joins TRBV28 to TRBJ1-5; the D gene is possibly TRBD1 (5 bases). The material was CD4+ or CD8+ T cells sorted from blood, obtained in a trial of the OX40 agonist ivuxolimab. The CDR3: CASSFPGFQPQHF. The CDR3 DNA reads as TGTGCCAGCAGTTTTCCAGGGTTTCAGCCCCAGCATTTT.